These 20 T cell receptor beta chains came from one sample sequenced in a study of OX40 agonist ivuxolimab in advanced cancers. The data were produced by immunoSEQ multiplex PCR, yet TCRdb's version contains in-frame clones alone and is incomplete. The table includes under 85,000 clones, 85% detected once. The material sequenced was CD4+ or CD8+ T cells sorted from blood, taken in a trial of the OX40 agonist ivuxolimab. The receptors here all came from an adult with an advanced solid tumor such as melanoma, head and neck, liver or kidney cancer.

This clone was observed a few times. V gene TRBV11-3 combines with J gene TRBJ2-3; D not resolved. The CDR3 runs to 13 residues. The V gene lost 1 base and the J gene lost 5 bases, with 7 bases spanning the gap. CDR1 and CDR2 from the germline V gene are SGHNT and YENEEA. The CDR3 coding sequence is TGTGCCAGCAGCTTAGCCGGTGTAGATACGCAGTATTTT. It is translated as CASSLAGVDTQYF. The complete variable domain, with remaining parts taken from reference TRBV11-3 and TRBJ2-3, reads EAGVVQSPRYKIIEKKQPVAFWCNPISGHNTLYWYLQNLGQGPELLIRYENEEAVDDSQLPKDRFSAERLKGVDSTLKIQPAELGDSAVYLCASSLAGVDTQYFGPGTRLTVL.

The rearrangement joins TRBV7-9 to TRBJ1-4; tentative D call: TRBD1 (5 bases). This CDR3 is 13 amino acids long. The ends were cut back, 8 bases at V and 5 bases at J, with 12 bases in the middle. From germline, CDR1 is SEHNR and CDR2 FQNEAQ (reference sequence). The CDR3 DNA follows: TGTGCCAGCGGGGGAAACCCCAATGAAAAACTGTTTTTT. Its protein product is CASGGNPNEKLFF.

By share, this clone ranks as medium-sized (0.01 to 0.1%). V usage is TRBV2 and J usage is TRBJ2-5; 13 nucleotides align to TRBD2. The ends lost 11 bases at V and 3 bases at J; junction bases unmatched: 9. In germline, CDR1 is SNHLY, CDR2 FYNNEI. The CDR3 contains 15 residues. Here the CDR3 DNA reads TGTGCCGGTGAAACCGGGACTAGCGGGGAAGAGACCCAGTACTTC. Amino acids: CAGETGTSGEETQYF.

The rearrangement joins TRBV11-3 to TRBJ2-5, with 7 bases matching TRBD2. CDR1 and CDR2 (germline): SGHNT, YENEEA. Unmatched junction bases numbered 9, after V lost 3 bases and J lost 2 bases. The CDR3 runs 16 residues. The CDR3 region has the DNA TGTGCCAGCAGCTTTCGGGGACTATCAGAACAAGAGACCCAGTACTTC. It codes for CASSFRGLSEQETQYF. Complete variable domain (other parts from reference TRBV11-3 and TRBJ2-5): EAGVVQSPRYKIIEKKQPVAFWCNPISGHNTLYWYLQNLGQGPELLIRYENEEAVDDSQLPKDRFSAERLKGVDSTLKIQPAELGDSAVYLCASSFRGLSEQETQYFGPGTRLLVL.

As DNA, the CDR3 is TGTGCCAGCAGCTCGCGGGGGGCTCAGGGAGAGACCCAGTACTTC. Translation gives CASSSRGAQGETQYF. The chain recombines TRBV7-8 with TRBJ2-5, with 8 bases lining up with TRBD2. The CDR3 is 15 residues long. V shed 4 bases and J 4 bases; nucleotides not matched to a gene: 8. The germline V gene has CDR1 SGHVS and CDR2 FQNEAQ.

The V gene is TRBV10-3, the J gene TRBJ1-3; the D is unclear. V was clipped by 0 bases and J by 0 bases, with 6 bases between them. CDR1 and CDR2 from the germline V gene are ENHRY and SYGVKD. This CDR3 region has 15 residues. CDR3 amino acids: CAISESEVSGNTIYF. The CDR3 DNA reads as TGTGCCATCAGTGAGTCGGAGGTCTCTGGAAACACCATATATTTT.

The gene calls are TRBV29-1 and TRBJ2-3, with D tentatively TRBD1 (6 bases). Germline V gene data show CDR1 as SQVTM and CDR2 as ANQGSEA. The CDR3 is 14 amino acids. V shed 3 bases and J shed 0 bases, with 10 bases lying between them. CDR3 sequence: CSVDTGFSTDTQYF. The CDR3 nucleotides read TGCAGCGTTGATACAGGGTTTAGCACAGATACGCAGTATTTT.

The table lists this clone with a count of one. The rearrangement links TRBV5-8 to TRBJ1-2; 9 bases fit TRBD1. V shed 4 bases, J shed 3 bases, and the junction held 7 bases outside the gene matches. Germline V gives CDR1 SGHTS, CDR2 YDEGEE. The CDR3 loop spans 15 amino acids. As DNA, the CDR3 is TGTGCCAGCAGCCAAAGGGACAGGGAGGACTATGGCTACACCTTC. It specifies CASSQRDREDYGYTF.

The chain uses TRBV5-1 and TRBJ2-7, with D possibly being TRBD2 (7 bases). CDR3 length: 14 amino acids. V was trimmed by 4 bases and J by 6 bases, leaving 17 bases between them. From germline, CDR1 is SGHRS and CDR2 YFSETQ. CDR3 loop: CASSEGGARREQYF. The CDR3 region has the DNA TGCGCCAGCAGCGAGGGGGGGGCTAGGCGCGAGCAGTACTTC.

The CDR3 DNA follows: TGTGCCAGCAGTGCTCGCTCCCCGGACTATGGCTACACCTTC. Translation gives CASSARSPDYGYTF. The chain links TRBV6-1 to TRBJ1-2; D uncertain. The germline V and J ends were trimmed by 4 bases and 3 bases, with 12 bases remaining between them. The length of the CDR3 is 14 residues. CDR1 and CDR2 (germline): MNHNS, SASEGT.

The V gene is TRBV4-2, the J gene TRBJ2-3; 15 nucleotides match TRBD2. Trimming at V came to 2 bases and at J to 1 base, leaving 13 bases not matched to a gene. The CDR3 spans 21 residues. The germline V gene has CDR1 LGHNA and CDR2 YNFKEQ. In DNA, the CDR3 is TGTGCCAGCAGCCAAACTTGGGACCCGGGACTAGCGGGGGGAGGCACAGATACGCAGTATTTT. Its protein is CASSQTWDPGLAGGGTDTQYF.

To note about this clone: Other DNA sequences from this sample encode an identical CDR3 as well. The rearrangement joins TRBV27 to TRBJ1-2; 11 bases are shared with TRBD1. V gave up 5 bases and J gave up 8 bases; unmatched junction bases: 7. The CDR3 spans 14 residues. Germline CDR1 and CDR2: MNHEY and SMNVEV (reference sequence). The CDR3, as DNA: TGTGCCAGCAGTACCGGGACAGGGGGTTACGGCTACACCTTC. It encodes CASSTGTGGYGYTF.

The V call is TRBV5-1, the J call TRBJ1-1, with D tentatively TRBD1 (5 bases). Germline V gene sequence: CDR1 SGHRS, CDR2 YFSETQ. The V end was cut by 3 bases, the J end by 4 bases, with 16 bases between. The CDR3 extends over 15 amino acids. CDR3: CASSSGGTGPTEAFF. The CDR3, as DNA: TGCGCCAGCAGCTCGGGAGGGACCGGGCCCACTGAAGCTTTCTTT.

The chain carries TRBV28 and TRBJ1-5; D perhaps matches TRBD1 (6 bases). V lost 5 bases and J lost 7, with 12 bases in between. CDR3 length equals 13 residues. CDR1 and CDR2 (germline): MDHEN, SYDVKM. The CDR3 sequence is CASSRPGDQPQHF. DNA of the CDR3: TGTGCCAGCAGTCGGCCAGGGGACCAGCCCCAGCATTTT.

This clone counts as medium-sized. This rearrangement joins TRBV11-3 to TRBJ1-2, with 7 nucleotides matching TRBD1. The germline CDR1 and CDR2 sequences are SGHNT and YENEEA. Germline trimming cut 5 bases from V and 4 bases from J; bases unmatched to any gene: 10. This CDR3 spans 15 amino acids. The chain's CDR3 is CASSTHRGRGYGYTF. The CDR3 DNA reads TGTGCCAGCAGCACCCACAGGGGCCGGGGCTATGGCTACACCTTC.

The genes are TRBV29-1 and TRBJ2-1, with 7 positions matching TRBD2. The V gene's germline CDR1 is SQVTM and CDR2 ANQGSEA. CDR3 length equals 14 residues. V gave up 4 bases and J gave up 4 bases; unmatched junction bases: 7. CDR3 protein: CSVGVSGSYNEQFF. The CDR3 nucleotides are TGCAGCGTTGGGGTTAGCGGGTCTTACAATGAGCAGTTCTTC.

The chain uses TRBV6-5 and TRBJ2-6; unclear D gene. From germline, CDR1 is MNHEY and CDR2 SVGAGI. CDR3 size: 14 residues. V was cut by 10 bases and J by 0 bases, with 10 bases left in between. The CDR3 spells CATLRASGANVLTF. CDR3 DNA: TGTGCCACCCTCCGCGCCTCTGGGGCCAACGTCCTGACTTTC.

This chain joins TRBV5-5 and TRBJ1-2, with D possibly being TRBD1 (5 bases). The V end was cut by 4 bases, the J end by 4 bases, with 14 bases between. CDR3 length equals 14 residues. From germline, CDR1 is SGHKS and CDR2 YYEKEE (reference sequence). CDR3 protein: CASSPGGGSYGYTF. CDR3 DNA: TGTGCCAGCAGCCCTGGCGGGGGAAGCTATGGCTACACCTTC.

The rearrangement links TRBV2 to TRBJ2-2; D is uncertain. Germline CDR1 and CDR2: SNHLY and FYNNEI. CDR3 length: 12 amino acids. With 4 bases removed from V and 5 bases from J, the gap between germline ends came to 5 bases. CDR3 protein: CASSGQTGELFF. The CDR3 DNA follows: TGTGCCAGCAGTGGCCAAACCGGGGAGCTGTTTTTT. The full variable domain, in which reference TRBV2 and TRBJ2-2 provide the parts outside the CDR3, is EPEVTQTPSHQVTQMGQEVILRCVPISNHLYFYWYRQILGQKVEFLVSFYNNEISEKSEIFDDQFSVERPDGSNFTLKIRSTKLEDSAMYFCASSGQTGELFFGEGSRLTVL.

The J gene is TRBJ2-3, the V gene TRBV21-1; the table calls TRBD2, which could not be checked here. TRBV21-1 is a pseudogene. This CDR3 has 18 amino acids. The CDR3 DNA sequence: TGTGCCAGCAGCCTCCTGGCGGGACTAGCGGGTCCCACAGATACGCAGTATTTT. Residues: CASSLLAGLAGPTDTQYF.